These 14 T cell receptor beta chains came from one sample sequenced in a study of early T cells in non-severe SARS-CoV-2 infection (dated by TCRdb to the early 2020s). Receptor libraries were prepared by 5' RACE. The run used a NextSeq 500. TCRdb's own reprocessing of the public reads used fastp at Q25 and MiXCR and kept productive beta chains. Entries are consolidated by CDR3 protein sequence, retaining the most common genes and DNA. The sample table lists some 30,000 distinct CDR3 sequences, 4.7% of them with a count of one. 6.5% to 8.5% of the sample rests with the top ten. The sequencing input was whole blood. These receptors were collected from an adult who was a healthcare worker with PCR-confirmed SARS-CoV-2 infection or an uninfected control (not recorded which).

This clonotype was counted ten times or more. The chain links TRBV5-4 to TRBJ1-2; D ambiguous. The germline V and J ends were trimmed by 0 bases and 7 bases, with 7 bases remaining between them. This CDR3 spans 12 amino acids. CDR1 and CDR2 (germline): SGHNT, YYREEE (reference sequence). CDR3 in amino acids: CASSLDGVGYTF. The CDR3 bases are TGTGCCAGCAGCTTGGACGGTGTTGGCTACACCTTC.

This clonotype occurred a few times. This chain connects TRBV18 to TRBJ1-1; weak D call: TRBD1 (5 bases). There are 13 residues in the CDR3. Trimming pared 6 bases from V and 0 bases from J, leaving 8 bases between. CDR1 and CDR2 (germline): KGHSH, LQKENI. DNA for the CDR3: TGTGCCAGCTCCGGGGCCTTGAACACTGAAGCTTTCTTT. This sequence encodes CASSGALNTEAFF.

This clonotype has ten or more counts. The gene calls are TRBV20-1 and TRBJ2-3, with a tentative D call TRBD2 (6 bases). This CDR3 has 15 residues. Germline CDR1 is DFQATT and CDR2 is SNEGSKA (reference sequence). V was shortened by 3 bases and J by 1 base, with 14 bases between the two germline ends. The CDR3 reads CSASGWRGRTDTQYF. The CDR3 DNA is TGCAGTGCTAGTGGCTGGCGGGGCCGCACAGATACGCAGTATTTT.

This clonotype was detected many times. This rearrangement joins TRBV29-1 to TRBJ1-5; TRBD1 agrees at 8 bases. This CDR3 spans 13 amino acids. V gave up 3 bases and J gave up 3 bases; unmatched junction bases: 1. Germline assignment: CDR1 SQVTM and CDR2 ANQGSEA. The CDR3 DNA follows: TGCAGCGTTGAGACAGGGGACAATCAGCCCCAGCATTTT. As protein: CSVETGDNQPQHF.

The chain is built from TRBV6-5 and TRBJ2-2; 13 positions match TRBD2. The CDR3 covers 17 residues. Per the germline V gene, CDR1 is MNHEY and CDR2 is SVGAGI. The V gene end was trimmed by 3 bases and the J gene end by 4 bases; junction bases not matched to a gene: 5. The CDR3 DNA is TGTGCCAGCAGTTATCAAGGGACTAGCGGGGTCACCGGGGAGCTGTTTTTT. It is translated as CASSYQGTSGVTGELFF.

This clonotype has only a few counts. The CDR3 loop is CASSLTGGVHYEQYF. CDR3 DNA sequence: TGTGCCAGCAGTTTGACAGGGGGAGTGCACTACGAGCAGTACTTC. The J gene is TRBJ2-7, the V gene TRBV27; 9 positions match TRBD1. Germline V gene data show CDR1 as MNHEY and CDR2 as SMNVEV (reference sequence). Trimming cost V 3 bases and J 3 bases; bases outside gene matches: 6. This CDR3 is built from 15 residues.

This clonotype was recorded at least ten times. The J gene is TRBJ2-3, the V gene TRBV20-1, with 12 bases that match TRBD2. CDR3 length: 14 amino acids. The germline V gene encodes CDR1 DFQATT and CDR2 SNEGSKA (reference sequence). V gave up 6 bases and J gave up 8 bases; unmatched junction bases: 9. The CDR3 DNA follows: TGCAGTGCCTCGACTAGCGGGGGCCCAGGTACGCAGTATTTT. It yields the protein CSASTSGGPGTQYF.

Many counts were recorded for this clonotype. This chain links TRBV6-5 with TRBJ2-6; D perhaps matches TRBD1 (5 bases). V lost 2 bases and J lost 0, with 8 bases in between. CDR1 MNHEY and CDR2 SVGAGI come from the germline V gene. The CDR3 loop spans 16 amino acids. The CDR3 DNA follows: TGTGCCAGCAGTTACACCGACAGCTCTGGGGCCAACGTCCTGACTTTC. Protein product: CASSYTDSSGANVLTF.

This clonotype showed up many times. The V and J genes are TRBV6-5 and TRBJ2-1; possible D gene TRBD2, 6 bases. The CDR3 length is 15 residues. Germline V gene data show CDR1 as MNHEY and CDR2 as SVGAGI. V was clipped by 6 bases and J by 3 bases, with 15 bases between them. The CDR3 sequence is CASRPRGLFYNEQFF. CDR3 coding DNA: TGTGCCAGCAGACCTCGGGGACTCTTCTACAATGAGCAGTTCTTC.

This clonotype was seen repeatedly, ten times or more. This chain links TRBV6-4 with TRBJ2-3, with 8 bases aligning to TRBD2. CDR1 and CDR2 from the germline V gene are MRHNA and SNTAGT. The V and J ends lost 6 bases and 4 bases, in that order; junction bases with no gene match: 3. This CDR3 comprises 13 residues. CDR3 residues: CASSGGAADTQYF. Here the CDR3 DNA reads TGTGCCAGCAGCGGGGGGGCCGCAGATACGCAGTATTTT.

This clonotype was seen many times. The gene calls are TRBV20-1 and TRBJ1-5, with D possibly being TRBD1 (6 bases). The V gene's germline CDR1 is DFQATT and CDR2 SNEGSKA (reference sequence). This CDR3 spans 13 amino acids. Trimming took 3 bases from V and 5 from J, leaving 11 bases between them. The DNA of the CDR3 is TGCAGTGCTAGGGACAGTACCCATCAGCCCCAGCATTTT. Its protein is CSARDSTHQPQHF.

This clonotype was detected ten times or more. This chain links TRBV10-1 with TRBJ2-5, with D perhaps given as TRBD1 or TRBD2 (5 bases each). The germline V and J ends were trimmed by 5 bases and 4 bases, with 14 bases remaining between them. Germline values: CDR1 WNHNN, CDR2 SYGVQD (reference sequence). The CDR3 has 14 residues. This CDR3 reads CASSRGTRGETQYF. The CDR3, as DNA: TGCGCCAGCAGTCGGGGTACGAGGGGAGAGACCCAGTACTTC.

J is TRBJ2-5 and V is TRBV14; tentatively, D is TRBD2 (6 bases). The germline V and J ends were trimmed by 4 bases and 5 bases, with 11 bases remaining between them. Germline loops: CDR1 SGHDN, CDR2 FVKESK. The CDR3 has 13 amino acids. The CDR3 sequence: CASSPGVYETQYF. The CDR3 bases are TGTGCCAGCAGCCCGGGGGTTTATGAGACCCAGTACTTC. Full variable domain (missing parts from reference TRBV14 and TRBJ2-5): EAGVTQFPSHSVIEKGQTVTLRCDPISGHDNLYWYRRVMGKEIKFLLHFVKESKQDESGMPNNRFLAERTGGTYSTLKVQPAELEDSGVYFCASSPGVYETQYFGPGTRLLVL.

This clonotype was observed at least ten times. V usage is TRBV7-2 and J usage is TRBJ1-5; D uncertain. The V gene lost 1 base and the J gene lost 7 bases, with 20 bases spanning the gap. The CDR3 is made up of 17 amino acids. CDR1 SGHTA and CDR2 FQGNSA come from the germline V gene. The CDR3 DNA sequence: TGTGCCAGCAGCTTAGGGCCAGCTCGGGGAGGTAGGCAGCCCCAGCATTTT. Protein: CASSLGPARGGRQPQHF.